Presented here are 27 T cell receptor beta chains from one specimen sequenced in a study of identical twins. TCRdb processed the 5' RACE reads anew with MiXCR; each CDR3 protein has one entry. The sample shows around 480,000 distinct CDR3 sequences, 13% to 15% of them seen only once. The same sample was also studied in work on yellow fever vaccine responses in identical twins.

Source material: CD4+ T cells sorted from blood. The origin of the receptors is a woman younger than 30 in good health.

This chain joins TRBV3-1 and TRBJ2-5; no clear D gene. The V and J ends lost 1 base and 7 bases respectively, with 13 bases between them. This CDR3 region has 14 residues. The V gene's germline CDR1 is LGHDT and CDR2 YNNKEL (reference sequence). The CDR3 DNA reads TGTGCCAGCAGCCAAGCGCAGACGCGATGGACCCAGTACTTC. Translating gives CASSQAQTRWTQYF.

This chain's CDR3 is CASSHSLGTGELFF. The DNA of the CDR3 is TGTGCCAGCAGCCACTCTCTAGGCACCGGGGAGCTGTTTTTT. The chain joins TRBV3-1 to TRBJ2-2, with D unclear. V was pared by 3 bases and J by 4 bases, with 9 bases between. The length of the CDR3 is 14 residues. Germline V CDR1 and CDR2: LGHDT, YNNKEL (reference sequence).

The sample holds many counts of this clonotype. The chain links TRBV15 to TRBJ2-1; D remains unclear. The CDR3 totals 17 residues. Germline loops: CDR1 LNHNV, CDR2 YYDKDF (reference sequence). V lost 0 bases and J 0 bases, leaving 12 bases between the germline ends. CDR3 residues: CATSREKGLGSYNEQFF. CDR3 DNA: TGTGCCACCAGCAGAGAGAAGGGTCTGGGCTCCTACAATGAGCAGTTCTTC.

This CDR3 reads CASSQDPRGETQYF. As DNA, the CDR3 is TGTGCCAGCAGCCAAGATCCGCGGGGGGAGACCCAGTACTTC. The chain has TRBV4-2 and TRBJ2-5; the match to TRBD2 covers 7 bases. Germline assignment: CDR1 LGHNA and CDR2 YNFKEQ. Losses at the gene ends were 0 bases for V and 5 bases for J; bases not matched to a gene: 3. The CDR3 totals 14 residues.

The V call is TRBV20-1, the J call TRBJ2-2, with 7 bases that match TRBD1. V lost 5 bases and J lost 4; bases outside the gene matches: 10. The CDR3 extends over 15 amino acids. Germline V gene data show CDR1 as DFQATT and CDR2 as SNEGSKA (reference sequence). CDR3 amino acids: CSARTFDRVTGELFF. Here the CDR3 DNA reads TGCAGTGCTCGGACCTTTGACAGGGTCACCGGGGAGCTGTTTTTT.

The chain joins TRBV7-3 to TRBJ1-1; D remains ambiguous. The CDR3 spans 15 residues. The germline gives CDR1 SGHTA, CDR2 FQGTGA. Trimming shortened V by 2 bases and J by 2 bases, and 12 bases separated the two germline ends. The CDR3 is CASSLEGSRNTEAFF. The CDR3 DNA sequence: TGTGCCAGCAGCTTAGAGGGCAGCCGAAACACTGAAGCTTTCTTT.

This clonotype came up a few times. The chain links TRBV15 to TRBJ2-3, with D possibly TRBD1 on 5 matching bases. The ends were cut back, 0 bases at V and 6 bases at J, with 13 bases in the middle. In germline, CDR1 is LNHNV, CDR2 YYDKDF (reference sequence). The length of the CDR3 is 15 residues. The chain's CDR3 is CATSRERGILDTQYF. As DNA, the CDR3 is TGTGCCACCAGCAGAGAAAGGGGAATCTTGGATACGCAGTATTTT.

The chain joins TRBV7-9 to TRBJ2-7; D is possibly TRBD2 (6 bases). The CDR3 sequence is 15 residues long. V shed 0 bases and J shed 1 base, with 10 bases lying between them. The V gene's germline CDR1 is SEHNR and CDR2 FQNEAQ (reference sequence). CDR3: CASSLAGLLSYEQYF. CDR3 nucleotides: TGTGCCAGCAGCTTAGCAGGACTACTTTCCTACGAGCAGTACTTC.

This clonotype was detected a few times. This chain connects TRBV4-3 to TRBJ2-3; TRBD1 matches at 12 bases. The CDR3 contains 16 residues. The germline V gene encodes CDR1 LGHNA and CDR2 YSLEER. The ends lost 0 bases at V and 7 bases at J; junction bases unmatched: 5. CDR3 DNA: TGCGCCAGCAGCCAAGATTCGGGACAGGGGGCCAATACGCAGTATTTT. This encodes CASSQDSGQGANTQYF.

This clonotype was detected many times. The chain is built from TRBV12-3 or TRBV12-4 and TRBJ2-7; TRBD2 matches at 9 bases. The CDR3 totals 14 residues. The junction had 9 bases not matched to a gene; V was cut back by 6 bases and J by 6 bases. For the CDR3, the DNA is TGTGCCAGCAGCTCTAGCGGGAAAGGGTCCGAGCAGTACTTC. Protein: CASSSSGKGSEQYF.

In its sample, this clonotype was seen a few times. The genes are TRBV11-3 and TRBJ2-1, with 8 bases lining up with TRBD2. V trimming: 4 bases; J trimming: 7 bases; junction bases outside the gene matches: 3. The CDR3 consists of 13 residues. CDR1 is SGHNT, CDR2 YENEEA, per germline. The CDR3 here is CASSWTSRNEQFF. The CDR3 DNA sequence: TGTGCCAGCAGCTGGACTAGCAGGAATGAGCAGTTCTTC.

The chain combines TRBV20-1 with TRBJ2-3; possible D gene TRBD1, 5 bases. The CDR3 is 15 residues long. V was trimmed by 5 bases and J by 0 bases, leaving 15 bases between them. CDR1 is DFQATT and CDR2 is SNEGSKA in the germline V gene (reference sequence). CDR3 amino acids: CSARTPDISTDTQYF. CDR3 coding DNA: TGCAGTGCTCGGACCCCGGACATAAGCACAGATACGCAGTATTTT.

This clonotype was seen a few times. The V call is TRBV7-9, the J call TRBJ2-2; TRBD2 agrees at 7 bases. The CDR3 extends over 15 amino acids. Germline trimming cut 0 bases from V and 5 bases from J; bases unmatched to any gene: 3. Looked up from germline, CDR1 is SEHNR and CDR2 is FQNEAQ (reference sequence). CDR3 in amino acids: CASSLASGLTGELFF. In DNA form, the CDR3 reads TGTGCCAGCAGCTTAGCTAGCGGGTTAACCGGGGAGCTGTTTTTT. The entire variable domain, with the rest obtained from reference TRBV7-9 and TRBJ2-2, is as follows: DTGVSQNPRHKITKRGQNVTFRCDPISEHNRLYWYRQTLGQGPEFLTYFQNEAQLEKSRLLSDRFSAERPKGSFSTLEIQRTEQGDSAMYLCASSLASGLTGELFFGEGSRLTVL.

This clonotype was recorded a few times. The chain uses TRBV7-2 and TRBJ2-7; D may be TRBD2 (5 bases). From germline, CDR1 is SGHTA and CDR2 FQGNSA. Trimming left V 1 base short and J 3 bases short, with 10 bases between. The CDR3 contains 14 residues. This CDR3 reads CASSLGRRSYEQYF. The CDR3 nucleotides are TGTGCCAGCAGCTTAGGACGGAGGAGCTACGAGCAGTACTTC.

The gene calls are TRBV7-6 and TRBJ2-2; 8 bases map to TRBD2. CDR3 length: 19 amino acids. CDR1 is SGHVS, CDR2 FNYEAQ, per germline. With V trimmed by 5 bases and J by 1 base, 15 bases remained unmatched. The CDR3 DNA reads as TGTGCCAGCAGCCTACCGCTAATGTCCAGCGGGGGGAACACCGGGGAGCTGTTTTTT. Translated: CASSLPLMSSGGNTGELFF.

The table lists this clonotype with a few counts. The rearrangement links TRBV29-1 to TRBJ2-5; TRBD1 might be the D (5 bases). The CDR3 is made up of 13 amino acids. V was pared by 5 bases and J by 4 bases, with 14 bases between. Germline V gene sequence: CDR1 SQVTM, CDR2 ANQGSEA. In DNA, the CDR3 is TGCAGCGTTTTACGCGATAGGGGAGAGACCCAGTACTTC. As protein: CSVLRDRGETQYF.

This clonotype was seen more than once but under ten times. The chain joins TRBV10-3 to TRBJ2-5; TRBD1 matches at 7 bases. The J segment lost 5 bases and the V segment lost 11 bases, leaving 11 bases of the junction unmatched. The CDR3 has 13 amino acids. The germline V gene encodes CDR1 ENHRY and CDR2 SYGVKD. The CDR3 is CAVQRGPGETQYF. CDR3 DNA sequence: TGTGCCGTACAGAGGGGGCCCGGTGAGACCCAGTACTTC.

A note on this clonotype: This may be a read error: a much more frequent sequence differs by one nucleotide. The J gene is TRBJ2-1, the V gene TRBV7-6; D remains ambiguous. Trimming took 1 base from V and 4 from J, leaving 11 bases between them. Germline assignment: CDR1 SGHVS and CDR2 FNYEAQ. The length of the CDR3 is 15 residues. The CDR3 reads CASSLGGKGYNEQFF. The CDR3 DNA is TGTGCCAGCAGCTTAGGGGGAAAGGGATACAATGAGCAGTTCTTC.

The V gene is TRBV6-2 or TRBV6-3, the J gene TRBJ2-3; no firm D call. V shed 4 bases and J shed 9 bases, with 8 bases lying between them. This CDR3 region has 11 residues. Germline values: CDR1 MNHEY, CDR2 SVGEGT. The CDR3, as DNA: TGTGCCAGCAGTTCGCTCATCACGCAGTATTTT. It specifies CASSSLITQYF.

The V call is TRBV7-2, the J call TRBJ2-7; no reliable D call. The germline CDR1 and CDR2 sequences are SGHTA and FQGNSA. This CDR3 region has 14 residues. The V gene lost 4 bases and the J gene lost 4 bases, with 14 bases spanning the gap. CDR3 protein: CASSSLGSSYEQYF. Written as DNA, the CDR3 is TGTGCCAGCAGCTCCCTAGGAAGTTCTTACGAGCAGTACTTC.

The CDR3 is CASSLGAGGENTGELFF. The CDR3 DNA is TGCGCCAGCAGCTTGGGTGCAGGGGGCGAGAACACCGGGGAGCTGTTTTTT. The chain uses TRBV5-1 and TRBJ2-2, with 8 nucleotides matching TRBD1. The germline V gene has CDR1 SGHRS and CDR2 YFSETQ. The V gene end was trimmed by 0 bases and the J gene end by 1 base; junction bases not matched to a gene: 5. The CDR3 is 17 residues long.

The rearrangement links TRBV2 to TRBJ1-4; weak D call: TRBD1 (5 bases). Germline lookup yields CDR1 SNHLY and CDR2 FYNNEI. V lost 6 bases to trimming and J lost 5 bases, with 13 bases between them. This CDR3 contains 14 residues. CDR3 residues: CASRPGTANEKLFF. The CDR3 bases are TGTGCCAGCAGGCCCGGGACCGCGAATGAAAAACTGTTTTTT.

V is TRBV6-1 and J is TRBJ2-5, with 11 bases fitting TRBD1. V lost 6 bases to trimming and J lost 4 bases; unmatched junction nucleotides: 7. This CDR3 has 15 amino acids. Germline assignment: CDR1 MNHNS and CDR2 SASEGT. The CDR3 DNA reads TGTGCCAGCAGGGCCGGACAGGGGGCAGGAGAGACCCAGTACTTC. As protein: CASRAGQGAGETQYF.

The CDR3 nucleotides read TGTGCCAGCAGTTACGACAGTAACTATGGCTACACCTTC. This encodes CASSYDSNYGYTF. The J gene is TRBJ1-2, the V gene TRBV6-6, with D perhaps matching TRBD1 (5 bases). CDR1 is MNHNY, CDR2 SVGAGI, per germline (reference sequence). The V end lost 2 bases, the J end lost 1 base, and 5 bases lay between the germline ends. The CDR3 contains 13 residues.

This clonotype appeared a few times. The rearrangement joins TRBV2 to TRBJ2-3; 8 bases fit TRBD2. The CDR3 loop spans 14 amino acids. The ends lost 6 bases at V and 3 bases at J; junction bases unmatched: 5. Germline-derived CDR1 and CDR2 are SNHLY and FYNNEI. Written as DNA, the CDR3 is TGTGCCAGCAGGGATCCGGGGGGGACAGATACGCAGTATTTT. Translated: CASRDPGGTDTQYF. Full variable domain (missing parts from reference TRBV2 and TRBJ2-3): EPEVTQTPSHQVTQMGQEVILRCVPISNHLYFYWYRQILGQKVEFLVSFYNNEISEKSEIFDDQFSVERPDGSNFTLKIRSTKLEDSAMYFCASRDPGGTDTQYFGPGTRLTVL.

The gene calls are TRBV20-1 and TRBJ2-7, with TRBD2 matching over 15 bases. V lost 5 bases to trimming and J lost 5 bases; unmatched junction nucleotides: 7. Germline assignment: CDR1 DFQATT and CDR2 SNEGSKA (reference sequence). The CDR3 runs 15 residues. CDR3 protein: CSAPGLAGGLNEQYF. DNA for the CDR3: TGCAGTGCTCCGGGACTAGCGGGGGGACTTAACGAGCAGTACTTC.

This clonotype has just a few counts. The chain employs TRBV28 and TRBJ2-5; D might be TRBD2 (5 bases). The CDR3 is made up of 15 amino acids. The germline V gene has CDR1 MDHEN and CDR2 SYDVKM. With 7 bases removed from V and 1 base from J, the gap between germline ends came to 16 bases. The CDR3: CASTPSPVTQETQYF. The CDR3 DNA reads as TGTGCCAGCACCCCTAGCCCAGTGACCCAAGAGACCCAGTACTTC.